This T cell receptor (beta chain) derives from a study of tumor-infiltrating lymphocytes in localized non-small cell lung cancer. Measured with immunoSEQ multiplex PCR; TCRdb has only the in-frame clones, and not every one. This table has 12,000 to 15,000 clones, around 68% appearing once. This CDR3 is built from 16 residues. Germline CDR1 MNHEY, CDR2 SMNVEV (reference sequence). V shed 3 bases, J shed 2 bases, and the junction held 8 bases outside the gene matches. This TCR was sampled from a human donor with non-small cell lung cancer. V is TRBV27 and J is TRBJ2-7, with 9 bases fitting TRBD2. Sample: uninvolved lung tissue not adjacent to the tumor. CDR3 in amino acids: CASSFTVASGTYEQYF. CDR3 sequence (DNA): TGTGCCAGCAGTTTTACAGTAGCTAGCGGGACCTACGAGCAGTACTTC.